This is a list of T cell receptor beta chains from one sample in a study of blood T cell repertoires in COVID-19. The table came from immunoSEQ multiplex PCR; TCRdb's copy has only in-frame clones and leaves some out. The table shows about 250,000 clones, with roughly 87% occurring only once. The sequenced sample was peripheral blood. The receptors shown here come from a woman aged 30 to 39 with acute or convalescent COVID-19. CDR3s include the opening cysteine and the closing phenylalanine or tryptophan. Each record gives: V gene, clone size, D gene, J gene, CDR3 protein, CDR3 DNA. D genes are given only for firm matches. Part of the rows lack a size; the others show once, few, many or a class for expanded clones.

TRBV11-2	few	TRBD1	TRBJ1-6	CASSLGDRGAGSPLHF	TGTGCCAGCAGCTTAGGGGACAGGGGAGCAGGCTCACCCCTCCACTTT
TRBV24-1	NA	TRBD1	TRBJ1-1	CATSVGQGIGAFF	TGTGCCACCAGTGTTGGACAGGGGATAGGAGCTTTCTTT
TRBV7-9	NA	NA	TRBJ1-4	CASSPPLGAEDEKLFF	TGTGCCAGCAGCCCCCCCCTGGGGGCAGAGGATGAAAAACTGTTTTTT
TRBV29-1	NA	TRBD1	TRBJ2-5	CSVADRGHRTQYF	TGCAGCGTTGCGGACAGGGGGCACAGGACCCAGTACTTC
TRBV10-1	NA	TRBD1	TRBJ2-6	CARRDRGPPGANVLTF	TGCGCCAGGCGGGACAGGGGGCCACCTGGGGCCAACGTCCTGACTTTC
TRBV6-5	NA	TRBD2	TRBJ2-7	CASSYTLAGGNEQYF	TGTGCCAGCAGTTACACTTTGGCGGGAGGTAACGAGCAGTACTTC
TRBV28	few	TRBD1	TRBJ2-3	CASIQGDRGTDTQYF	TGTGCCAGCATCCAGGGGGACAGGGGCACAGATACGCAGTATTTT
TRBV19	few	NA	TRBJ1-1	CASSTTPGEAFF	TGTGCCAGTAGTACTACCCCAGGAGAAGCTTTCTTT
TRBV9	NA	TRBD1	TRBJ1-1	CASSVGGTAEGNTEAFF	TGTGCCAGCAGCGTAGGGGGGACAGCAGAAGGGAACACTGAAGCTTTCTTT
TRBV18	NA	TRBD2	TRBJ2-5	CASSPREGTSQETQYF	TGTGCCAGCTCACCACGGGAGGGGACTTCCCAAGAGACCCAGTACTTC
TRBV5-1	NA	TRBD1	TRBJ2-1	CASSLGDRGSNEQFF	TGCGCCAGCAGCTTGGGGGACAGGGGATCCAATGAGCAGTTCTTC
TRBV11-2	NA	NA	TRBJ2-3	CASSSGGLYTDTQYF	TGTGCCAGCAGCTCAGGCGGGCTATACACAGATACGCAGTATTTT
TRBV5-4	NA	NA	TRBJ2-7	CASSDPGQSYEQYF	TGTGCCAGCAGCGACCCCGGACAGTCCTACGAGCAGTACTTC
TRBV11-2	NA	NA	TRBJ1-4	CASSVLGGGNEKLFF	TGTGCCAGCAGCGTCCTTGGGGGGGGTAATGAAAAACTGTTTTTT
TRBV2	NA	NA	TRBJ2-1	CASSETSSVNEQFF	TGTGCCAGCAGCGAGACTAGTTCAGTAAATGAGCAGTTCTTC
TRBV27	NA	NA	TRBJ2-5	CASSPPGPHQETQYF	TGTGCCAGCAGCCCTCCAGGGCCCCATCAAGAGACCCAGTACTTC
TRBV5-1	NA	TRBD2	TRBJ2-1	CASSASGATYNEQFF	TGCGCCAGCAGCGCTAGCGGGGCAACCTACAATGAGCAGTTCTTC
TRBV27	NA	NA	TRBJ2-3	CASSLLGTLQTQYF	TGTGCCAGCAGTCTCCTCGGGACACTTCAAACCCAGTATTTT
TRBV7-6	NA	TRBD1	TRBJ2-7	CASSTWTGSDYEQYF	TGTGCCAGCAGCACCTGGACAGGGTCGGACTACGAGCAGTACTTC
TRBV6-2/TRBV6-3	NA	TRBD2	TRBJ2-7	CASSNRGTSVSYEQYF	TGTGCCAGCAGTAACCGCGGGACTAGCGTTTCCTACGAGCAGTACTTC
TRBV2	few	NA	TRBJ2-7	CASSNLTLGSYEQYF	TGTGCCAGCAGCAACCTTACGCTCGGTTCCTACGAGCAGTACTTC
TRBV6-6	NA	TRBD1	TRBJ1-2	CASTSSTGGADGYTF	TGTGCCAGTACTAGCTCGACAGGGGGCGCGGATGGCTACACCTTC
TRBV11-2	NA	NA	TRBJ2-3	CASSLVSGSGPDTQYF	TGTGCCAGCAGCTTAGTGAGCGGAAGCGGTCCAGATACGCAGTATTTT
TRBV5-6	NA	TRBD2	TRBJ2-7	CASSLGDYLSSYEQYF	TGTGCCAGCAGCTTGGGGGACTACCTGAGCTCCTACGAGCAGTACTTC
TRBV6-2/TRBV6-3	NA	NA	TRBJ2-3	CASSYLSFSTDTQYF	TGTGCCAGCAGTTACCTGAGCTTCAGCACAGATACGCAGTATTTT
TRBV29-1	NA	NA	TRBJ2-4	CSAEGLAKNIQYF	TGCAGCGCGGAGGGGTTAGCCAAAAACATTCAGTACTTC